The 30 T cell receptor beta chains below were found in one sample sequenced in a study of cytomegalovirus exposure and HLA in healthy donors. Using immunoSEQ multiplex PCR, the repertoire was profiled, and TCRdb retains in-frame clones only, with some absent. The table lists roughly 73,000 clones, approximately 95% of them singletons. The source material was PBMCs. These receptors were obtained from a man younger than 35 in good health and CMV-seronegative.

The CDR3 DNA sequence: TGTGCCAGCACCTCAATTGGGGACACTTTTTCCACAGATACGCAGTATTTT. Its protein product is CASTSIGDTFSTDTQYF. The rearrangement joins TRBV13 to TRBJ2-3, with D possibly matching TRBD1 (6 bases). CDR1 is PRHDT and CDR2 is FYEKMQ in the germline V gene (reference sequence). V lost 7 bases and J 2 bases, leaving 22 bases between the germline ends. The CDR3 totals 17 residues. The full variable domain, completed using reference TRBV13 and TRBJ2-3, is AAGVIQSPRHLIKEKRETATLKCYPIPRHDTVYWYQQGPGQDPQFLISFYEKMQSDKGSIPDRFSAQQFSDYHSELNMSSLELGDSALYFCASTSIGDTFSTDTQYFGPGTRLTVL.

The rearrangement links TRBV9 to TRBJ1-1; D ambiguous. From germline, CDR1 is SGDLS and CDR2 YYNGEE. The CDR3 sequence is 14 residues long. Trimming left V 4 bases short and J 1 base short, with 11 bases between. DNA for the CDR3: TGTGCCAGCAGCCCCCAACGGGGGAACACTGAAGCTTTCTTT. Translated: CASSPQRGNTEAFF.

This clone was picked up many times. The V and J genes are TRBV11-1 and TRBJ2-1; 12 bases fit TRBD2. The CDR3 is 15 residues long. V shed 5 bases and J 9 bases; nucleotides not matched to a gene: 8. CDR1 and CDR2 from the germline V gene are SGHAT and FQDESV (reference sequence). CDR3 coding DNA: TGTGCCAGCAGCATCCCTAGCGGGGGGGCCGGTGAGCAGTTCTTC. Protein product: CASSIPSGGAGEQFF.

The chain combines TRBV30 with TRBJ1-3, with TRBD1 identical over 7 bases. The CDR3 consists of 15 residues. Germline lookup yields CDR1 GTSNPN and CDR2 SVGIG (reference sequence). The V gene end was trimmed by 3 bases and the J gene end by 0 bases; junction bases not matched to a gene: 5. The DNA for the CDR3 is TGTGCCTGGAGCCCTGACAGGGACTCTGGAAACACCATATATTTT. Translating it yields CAWSPDRDSGNTIYF.

This clone was seen once. The chain joins TRBV6-1 to TRBJ2-3, with 13 bases matching TRBD2. The CDR3 runs to 15 residues. Germline lookup yields CDR1 MNHNS and CDR2 SASEGT. V lost 6 bases to trimming and J lost 3 bases; unmatched junction nucleotides: 3. The CDR3 region is CASRETSGGTDTQYF. The CDR3 nucleotides read TGTGCCAGCAGGGAGACTAGCGGGGGGACAGATACGCAGTATTTT.

The V call is TRBV6-1, the J call TRBJ2-3, with D tentatively TRBD2 (5 bases). V was pared by 2 bases and J by 0 bases, with 12 bases between. There are 16 residues in the CDR3. Germline V gene data show CDR1 as MNHNS and CDR2 as SASEGT. CDR3 residues: CASSEPGLGSTDTQYF. The CDR3 DNA follows: TGTGCCAGCAGTGAACCAGGACTGGGTAGCACAGATACGCAGTATTTT.

This chain connects TRBV6-5 to TRBJ2-5, with D possibly TRBD1 on 6 matching bases. This CDR3 contains 14 residues. The germline V gene has CDR1 MNHEY and CDR2 SVGAGI. The V gene lost 6 bases and the J gene lost 0 bases, with 11 bases spanning the gap. The CDR3 protein is CASSSGQNQETQYF. The CDR3 bases are TGTGCCAGCAGCTCCGGACAGAACCAAGAGACCCAGTACTTC.

The J gene is TRBJ1-3, the V gene TRBV5-5, with TRBD1 matching 9 bases. Germline CDR1 reads SGHKS; CDR2 reads YYEKEE (reference sequence). The CDR3 spans 17 residues. After removal of 2 bases from V and 4 bases from J, the junction contained 10 bases not matched to a gene. CDR3 in amino acids: CASSLQGQGVGGNTIYF. For the CDR3, the DNA is TGTGCCAGCAGCTTACAGGGACAGGGTGTGGGCGGAAACACCATATATTTT.

This clone was detected a few times. This rearrangement joins TRBV6-1 to TRBJ1-1; 7 bases match TRBD1. Germline-derived CDR1 and CDR2 are MNHNS and SASEGT. The CDR3 loop spans 12 amino acids. V was clipped by 0 bases and J by 9 bases; unmatched bases: 1. The CDR3 sequence is CASSEAGQQAFF. CDR3 bases: TGTGCCAGCAGTGAAGCGGGACAGCAAGCTTTCTTT.

The rearrangement joins TRBV27 to TRBJ1-2; 8 bases are a match to TRBD1. Germline trimming cut 3 bases from V and 4 bases from J; bases unmatched to any gene: 10. CDR1 MNHEY and CDR2 SMNVEV come from the germline V gene (reference sequence). The CDR3 covers 16 residues. DNA for the CDR3: TGTGCCAGCAGTTTCTCGGACAGGGTAATCGGCTATGGCTACACCTTC. This gives the protein CASSFSDRVIGYGYTF.

The V gene is TRBV5-8, the J gene TRBJ1-1; D gene uncertain. This CDR3 contains 11 residues. Germline CDR1 and CDR2: SGHTS and YDEGEE. V lost 5 bases and J lost 5, with 7 bases in between. This chain's CDR3 is CASSRRTEAFF. The CDR3 nucleotides read TGTGCCAGCAGTCGGAGGACTGAAGCTTTCTTT.

The rearrangement uses TRBV9 and TRBJ2-3; maybe TRBD2 (6 bases). The length of the CDR3 is 14 residues. V shed 4 bases and J shed 2 bases, with 11 bases lying between them. Germline V gene sequence: CDR1 SGDLS, CDR2 YYNGEE. The CDR3 here is CASSPSADTDTQYF. CDR3 nucleotide sequence: TGTGCCAGCAGCCCTAGCGCGGACACAGATACGCAGTATTTT. The variable domain in full, with the rest retrieved from reference TRBV9 and TRBJ2-3, is DSGVTQTPKHLITATGQRVTLRCSPRSGDLSVYWYQQSLDQGLQFLIQYYNGEERAKGNILERFSAQQFPDLHSELNLSSLELGDSALYFCASSPSADTDTQYFGPGTRLTVL.

V usage is TRBV5-8 and J usage is TRBJ2-3, with D perhaps matching TRBD2 (5 bases). CDR3 size: 15 residues. Germline CDR1 and CDR2: SGHTS and YDEGEE. V lost 0 bases to trimming and J lost 3 bases, with 11 bases between them. The CDR3 nucleotides are TGTGCCAGCAGCTTGGCGAGGGTGGGGACAGATACGCAGTATTTT. As protein: CASSLARVGTDTQYF.

This chain links TRBV7-7 with TRBJ2-5; D uncertain. The CDR3 length is 13 residues. The germline V gene has CDR1 SSHAT and CDR2 FNYEAQ (reference sequence). The V end lost 5 bases, the J end lost 1 base, and 8 bases lay between the germline ends. CDR3 protein: CASSPPLQETQYF. DNA for the CDR3: TGTGCCAGCAGCCCCCCCCTCCAAGAGACCCAGTACTTC.

The chain carries TRBV7-9 and TRBJ1-1; no definite D call. CDR1 SEHNR and CDR2 FQNEAQ come from the germline V gene (reference sequence). The CDR3 loop spans 12 amino acids. The ends were cut back, 3 bases at V and 10 bases at J, with 12 bases in the middle. This chain's CDR3 is CASSFGEGAAFF. DNA of the CDR3: TGTGCCAGCAGCTTCGGCGAGGGTGCAGCTTTCTTT.

The chain employs TRBV9 and TRBJ1-1, with 11 bases fitting TRBD1. Per germline, CDR1 SGDLS and CDR2 YYNGEE. CDR3 length: 14 residues. Unmatched junction bases numbered 5, after V lost 0 bases and J lost 10 bases. CDR3 in amino acids: CASSVGGTGGIAFF. In DNA, the CDR3 is TGTGCCAGCAGCGTAGGGGGGACAGGGGGAATAGCTTTCTTT.

This chain connects TRBV19 to TRBJ1-4, with a possible D match to TRBD1 (5 bases). Trimming left V 10 bases short and J 3 bases short, with 18 bases between. The CDR3 has 15 amino acids. From germline, CDR1 is LNHDA and CDR2 SQIVND (reference sequence). The DNA for the CDR3 is TGTGCCACCCGTAATCAGGGTGAACCTAATGAAAAACTGTTTTTT. Its protein is CATRNQGEPNEKLFF. The full variable domain, in which reference TRBV19 and TRBJ1-4 provide the parts outside the CDR3, is DGGITQSPKYLFRKEGQNVTLSCEQNLNHDAMYWYRQDPGQGLRLIYYSQIVNDFQKGDIAEGYSVSREKKESFPLTVTSAQKNPTAFYLCATRNQGEPNEKLFFGSGTQLSVL.

The chain joins TRBV19 to TRBJ1-1; no definite D call. Germline assignment: CDR1 LNHDA and CDR2 SQIVND (reference sequence). This CDR3 comprises 13 residues. The germline V and J ends were trimmed by 2 bases and 3 bases, with 7 bases remaining between them. The CDR3: CASSISGYTEAFF. In nucleotides, the CDR3 is TGTGCCAGTAGTATATCCGGGTACACTGAAGCTTTCTTT.

The DNA for the CDR3 is TGTGCCAGCAGCGTCACAGGGAGAAGGGAGACCCAGTACTTC. Translation: CASSVTGRRETQYF. The V and J genes are TRBV9 and TRBJ2-5; D is perhaps TRBD1 (6 bases). This CDR3 has 14 residues. V was cut by 2 bases and J by 5 bases, with 13 bases left in between. Germline V gene lookup returns CDR1 SGDLS and CDR2 YYNGEE.

V gene TRBV2 combines with J gene TRBJ2-3, with 15 bases identical to TRBD2. The J segment lost 0 bases and the V segment lost 11 bases, leaving 15 bases of the junction unmatched. This CDR3 spans 19 amino acids. Germline V lookup: CDR1 SNHLY, CDR2 FYNNEI. The CDR3 reads CASSGGLAGGSLSTDTQYF. The CDR3 bases are TGTGCCTCCTCGGGGGGACTAGCGGGGGGCTCACTTAGCACAGATACGCAGTATTTT.

CDR3 bases: TGTGCCAGCAGCACCTCCGTACAGGGGAGAAACTATGGCTACACCTTC. This encodes CASSTSVQGRNYGYTF. The rearrangement joins TRBV9 to TRBJ1-2; 7 bases fit TRBD1. CDR3 length equals 16 residues. J gave up 2 bases and V 4 bases, and 11 bases lay outside the gene matches. Germline lookup yields CDR1 SGDLS and CDR2 YYNGEE.

The chain links TRBV15 to TRBJ2-2, with TRBD1 matching 8 bases. This CDR3 spans 16 amino acids. Germline V gene lookup returns CDR1 LNHNV and CDR2 YYDKDF (reference sequence). V trimming: 0 bases; J trimming: 5 bases; junction bases outside the gene matches: 5. CDR3 in amino acids: CATSRDQGARTGELFF. The CDR3 bases are TGTGCCACCAGCAGAGATCAGGGGGCGCGGACCGGGGAGCTGTTTTTT.

The chain couples TRBV19 to TRBJ2-2; TRBD2 agrees at 15 bases. The CDR3 is 18 residues long. V dropped 8 bases and J dropped 0; count of bases not matched to a gene: 7. CDR1 is LNHDA, CDR2 SQIVND, per germline (reference sequence). CDR3 DNA: TGTGCCAGTGACCCGGGACTAGCGGGGGGAGCGAACACCGGGGAGCTGTTTTTT. Its protein is CASDPGLAGGANTGELFF. Looking up the rest from reference TRBV19 and TRBJ2-2 gives the full variable domain: DGGITQSPKYLFRKEGQNVTLSCEQNLNHDAMYWYRQDPGQGLRLIYYSQIVNDFQKGDIAEGYSVSREKKESFPLTVTSAQKNPTAFYLCASDPGLAGGANTGELFFGEGSRLTVL.

The V and J genes are TRBV16 and TRBJ2-2, with TRBD2 matching 7 bases. The CDR3 has 14 amino acids. CDR1 KGHSY and CDR2 FQNENV come from the germline V gene. With 4 bases clipped from V and 4 bases from J, the junction kept 3 bases outside the gene matches. CDR3 nucleotides: TGTGCCAGCAGCCCCCCGGGGGGCACCGGGGAGCTGTTTTTT. Translated, it gives CASSPPGGTGELFF.

The chain combines TRBV9 with TRBJ2-2; D perhaps matches TRBD1 (5 bases). Trimming took off 6 bases at V and 7 bases at J, with 16 bases between the two ends. Germline V gives CDR1 SGDLS, CDR2 YYNGEE. This CDR3 region has 14 residues. The CDR3 nucleotides read TGTGCCAGCAATAACCAGGTTAGGGGCGGGGAGCTGTTTTTT. As protein: CASNNQVRGGELFF.

This clone was recorded a few times. The genes are TRBV27 and TRBJ2-2, with 10 positions matching TRBD1. The CDR3 totals 15 residues. V was pared by 5 bases and J by 5 bases, with 5 bases of the junction left unmatched. Per the germline V gene, CDR1 is MNHEY and CDR2 is SMNVEV (reference sequence). This CDR3 reads CASSPGQGWTGELFF. In DNA, the CDR3 is TGTGCCAGCAGTCCGGGACAGGGGTGGACCGGGGAGCTGTTTTTT.

V and J are TRBV28 and TRBJ2-2, with D possibly matching TRBD1 (5 bases). V was clipped by 4 bases and J by 1 base, with 7 bases between them. Germline CDR1 is MDHEN and CDR2 is SYDVKM. CDR3 size: 14 residues. The CDR3 spells CASSSQGNTGELFF. The CDR3 DNA follows: TGTGCCAGCAGTTCCCAGGGGAACACCGGGGAGCTGTTTTTT.

J is TRBJ2-3 and V is TRBV11-2, with TRBD1 matching over 8 bases. Germline V gene data show CDR1 as SGHAT and CDR2 as FQNNGV. The ends lost 2 bases at V and 0 bases at J; junction bases unmatched: 13. The CDR3 has 19 residues. In nucleotides, the CDR3 is TGTGCCAGCAGCTTATGGTTCGGTCTCAGGACAGGGAGCACAGATACGCAGTATTTT. Amino acids: CASSLWFGLRTGSTDTQYF. Variable domain in full (rest from reference TRBV11-2 and TRBJ2-3): EAGVAQSPRYKIIEKRQSVAFWCNPISGHATLYWYQQILGQGPKLLIQFQNNGVVDDSQLPKDRFSAERLKGVDSTLKIQPAKLEDSAVYLCASSLWFGLRTGSTDTQYFGPGTRLTVL.

Only a few counts were recorded for this clone. The chain employs TRBV13 and TRBJ2-7, with 8 bases matching TRBD1. CDR3 length equals 13 residues. In germline, CDR1 is PRHDT, CDR2 FYEKMQ (reference sequence). With V trimmed by 5 bases and J by 2 bases, 2 bases remained unmatched. This CDR3 is CASSPGQAYEQYF. In nucleotides, the CDR3 is TGTGCCAGCAGCCCGGGACAGGCCTACGAGCAGTACTTC.

The chain joins TRBV15 to TRBJ1-2, with D tentatively TRBD1 (6 bases). CDR3 length: 17 amino acids. Germline V gives CDR1 LNHNV, CDR2 YYDKDF (reference sequence). The germline V and J ends were trimmed by 0 bases and 0 bases, with 14 bases remaining between them. DNA of the CDR3: TGTGCCACCAGCAGAGACGGACAGATCGAGGCTAACTATGGCTACACCTTC. Its translation: CATSRDGQIEANYGYTF. Using reference TRBV15 and TRBJ1-2 for the parts outside the CDR3, the full variable domain is DAMVIQNPRYQVTQFGKPVTLSCSQTLNHNVMYWYQQKSSQAPKLLFHYYDKDFNNEADTPDNFQSRRPNTSFCFLDIRSPGLGDTAMYLCATSRDGQIEANYGYTFGSGTRLTVV.